Reported below is one T cell receptor (beta chain). V was cut by 1 base and J by 0 bases, with 10 bases left in between. The CDR3 has 16 amino acids. Germline assignment: CDR1 LNHDA and CDR2 SQIVND (reference sequence). This sample was included in a study of blood T cell repertoires in COVID-19. Study summary: The origin of the acute and convalescent COVID-19 samples was the United States, Italy and Spain. PBMCs, B-cell-depleted T cells, or T cells provided the cDNA or gDNA that made up the material.

Source study methods: Reference gene primer amplification yielded estimated nucleated cell counts. Generated by immunoSEQ multiplex PCR, the TCRdb table keeps only in-frame clones and is missing some. Clone size and V and J calls were adopted from that table, with D and trimming inferred from the DNA. The sample contains about 190,000 clones, more than 75% of which appear only once. The V and J genes are TRBV19 and TRBJ2-1; D is uncertain. The origin of this receptor is a middle-aged man with active or convalescent COVID-19. The sample was peripheral blood. For the CDR3, the DNA is TGTGCCAGTAGTATAGGGGCGACACGCTCCTACAATGAGCAGTTCTTC. It specifies CASSIGATRSYNEQFF.